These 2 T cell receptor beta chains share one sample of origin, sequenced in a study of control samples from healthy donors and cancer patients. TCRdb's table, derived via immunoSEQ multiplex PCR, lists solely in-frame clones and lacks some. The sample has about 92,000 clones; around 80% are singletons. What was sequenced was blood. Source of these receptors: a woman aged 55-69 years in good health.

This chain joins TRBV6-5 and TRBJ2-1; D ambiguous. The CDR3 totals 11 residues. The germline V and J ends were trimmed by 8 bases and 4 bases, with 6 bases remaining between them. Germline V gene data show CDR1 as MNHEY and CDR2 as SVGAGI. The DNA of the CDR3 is TGTGCCAGCCAGCGTTACAATGAGCAGTTCTTC. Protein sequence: CASQRYNEQFF.

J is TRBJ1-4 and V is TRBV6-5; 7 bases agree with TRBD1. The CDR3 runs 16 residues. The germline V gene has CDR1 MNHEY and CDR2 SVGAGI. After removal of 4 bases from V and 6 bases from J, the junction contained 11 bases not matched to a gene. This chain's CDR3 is CASSFSPGGVDEKLFF. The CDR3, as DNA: TGTGCCAGCAGTTTCTCTCCAGGGGGTGTCGATGAAAAACTGTTTTTT.